Following are 31 T cell receptor beta chains from one sample sequenced in a study of beta chain features in type 1 diabetes. Sequencing targeted expressed TCRB transcripts, as all isolated RNA had been reverse transcribed. Using immunoSEQ multiplex PCR, the repertoire was profiled, and TCRdb retains in-frame clones only, with some absent. The sample yields roughly 150,000 clones, 11% seen once. Specimen: central memory CD4+ T cells from blood. The receptors were sampled from a man aged 18 to 30 in good health.

This clone was picked up a small number of times. The chain carries TRBV2 and TRBJ2-3; no clear D gene. This CDR3 contains 12 residues. The germline V gene encodes CDR1 SNHLY and CDR2 FYNNEI. V dropped 4 bases and J dropped 4 bases, with 6 bases sitting between them. The CDR3 nucleotides read TGTGCCAGCAGTGTGGTCCCAGATACGCAGTATTTT. Translated, it gives CASSVVPDTQYF.

Only a few counts were recorded for this clone. The rearrangement uses TRBV18 and TRBJ1-2, with 7 nucleotides matching TRBD1. V lost 3 bases to trimming and J lost 7 bases; unmatched junction nucleotides: 8. The CDR3 sequence is 14 residues long. CDR1 and CDR2 (germline): KGHSH, LQKENI. CDR3 loop: CASSPQDRSIGYTF. DNA of the CDR3: TGTGCCAGCTCACCCCAGGACAGGTCGATTGGCTACACCTTC.

The table lists this clone with a few counts. The V call is TRBV5-1, the J call TRBJ2-3, with 7 bases fitting TRBD2. This CDR3 region has 15 residues. The germline gives CDR1 SGHRS, CDR2 YFSETQ. The trim removed 4 bases at V and 6 bases at J, leaving 11 bases unmatched. The DNA of the CDR3 is TGCGCCAGCAGCGCGGGGAGGGCCAAGTCGGATACGCAGTATTTT. Amino acid sequence: CASSAGRAKSDTQYF.

This chain uses TRBV6-4 with TRBJ2-6; D is uncertain. The V end was cut by 7 bases, the J end by 1 base, with 5 bases between. The CDR3 is 13 residues long. CDR1 and CDR2 from the germline V gene are MRHNA and SNTAGT. The CDR3 DNA reads TGTGCCAGCAAAGTGTCTGGGGCCAACGTCCTGACTTTC. It encodes CASKVSGANVLTF.

The rearrangement uses TRBV11-2 and TRBJ2-5; 9 nucleotides match TRBD1. The V segment lost 1 base and the J segment 1 base; nucleotides outside the gene matches: 4. CDR3 size: 16 residues. Looked up from germline, CDR1 is SGHAT and CDR2 is FQNNGV. CDR3 amino acids: CASSLGPTGGQETQYF. For the CDR3, the DNA is TGTGCCAGCAGCTTAGGCCCGACAGGGGGCCAAGAGACCCAGTACTTC.

This clone was picked up a small number of times. This sequence joins TRBV19 and TRBJ2-1; D possibly corresponds to TRBD2 (6 bases). CDR1 LNHDA and CDR2 SQIVND come from the germline V gene (reference sequence). V was pared by 3 bases and J by 0 bases, with 9 bases between. CDR3 length equals 15 residues. DNA for the CDR3: TGTGCCAGTAGTATGGACGGGAGCTCCTACAATGAGCAGTTCTTC. This gives the protein CASSMDGSSYNEQFF.

The CDR3 DNA sequence: TGTGCCAGTACCCGGGGTAGCTTGGGAGATGAGCAGTTCTTC. Its translation: CASTRGSLGDEQFF. V gene TRBV19 combines with J gene TRBJ2-1; TRBD2 might be the D (5 bases). The V gene lost 7 bases and the J gene lost 8 bases, with 18 bases spanning the gap. Germline loops: CDR1 LNHDA, CDR2 SQIVND (reference sequence). The CDR3 is made up of 14 amino acids.

Only a few counts were recorded for this clone. A junction end diverges from the germline sequence, so it may reflect a read error. The rearrangement links TRBV7-3 to TRBJ2-3, with D tentatively TRBD1 (6 bases). Germline V gives CDR1 SGHTA, CDR2 FQGTGA. This CDR3 contains 16 residues. The CDR3 DNA follows: TGTGCCAGCAGCCCCAACCCAGGGGAATACACAGATATGCAGTATTTT. Amino acid sequence: CASSPNPGEYTDMQYF.

The J gene is TRBJ1-2, the V gene TRBV4-3, with D maybe TRBD1 (5 bases). Germline V lookup: CDR1 LGHNA, CDR2 YSLEER. This CDR3 is built from 17 residues. V lost 1 base and J 6 bases, leaving 21 bases between the germline ends. CDR3 nucleotides: TGCGCCAGCAGCCAAGTTCTGAGTGCGGCAGGGAAGGATGGCTACACCTTC. It translates to CASSQVLSAAGKDGYTF.

The chain couples TRBV7-6 to TRBJ2-1; D may be TRBD1 or TRBD2 (6 bases each). CDR3 length: 16 residues. V was trimmed by 1 base and J by 9 bases, leaving 19 bases between them. Germline lookup yields CDR1 SGHVS and CDR2 FNYEAQ. This CDR3 reads CASSLGIGGQHGEQFF. CDR3 sequence (DNA): TGTGCCAGCAGCTTAGGGATCGGGGGCCAACACGGTGAGCAGTTCTTC.

V and J are TRBV4-2 and TRBJ2-5; 9 nucleotides line up with TRBD2. V lost 4 bases, J lost 4 bases, and 7 bases stayed unmatched. CDR3 length: 15 amino acids. CDR1 LGHNA and CDR2 YNFKEQ come from the germline V gene. CDR3 amino acids: CASSLGKLAGETQYF. The DNA of the CDR3 is TGTGCCAGCAGCCTGGGGAAACTAGCGGGAGAGACCCAGTACTTC.

This chain connects TRBV28 to TRBJ2-3; 8 bases match TRBD1. The J segment lost 6 bases and the V segment lost 5 bases, leaving 7 bases of the junction unmatched. This CDR3 is built from 14 residues. The germline gives CDR1 MDHEN, CDR2 SYDVKM. The CDR3 DNA sequence: TGTGCCAGCAGTCCCCAGGGGGCAACGGATACGCAGTATTTT. Its translation is CASSPQGATDTQYF.

V and J are TRBV7-3 and TRBJ2-3; D may be TRBD1 (5 bases). This CDR3 has 14 residues. Per germline, CDR1 SGHTA and CDR2 FQGTGA. Trimming left V 6 bases short and J 6 bases short, with 16 bases between. CDR3 sequence reads: CASRPTPSGDTQYF. CDR3 nucleotide sequence: TGTGCCAGCAGACCGACTCCTTCAGGGGATACGCAGTATTTT.

Details on this clone: The sample holds other DNA sequences that translate to the same CDR3. The chain joins TRBV7-9 to TRBJ2-7; no clear D gene. Looked up from germline, CDR1 is SEHNR and CDR2 is FQNEAQ (reference sequence). The CDR3 runs to 14 residues. The V end was cut by 4 bases, the J end by 2 bases, with 12 bases between. CDR3 sequence: CASSSTDRTYEQYF. As DNA, the CDR3 is TGTGCCAGCAGCTCAACCGACCGAACCTACGAGCAGTACTTC.

V and J are TRBV4-1 and TRBJ2-7; 9 nucleotides agree with TRBD2. The CDR3 loop spans 15 amino acids. Trimming removed 6 bases from V and 0 bases from J; junction bases left unmatched: 6. Germline-derived CDR1 and CDR2 are MGHRA and YSYEKL. Written as DNA, the CDR3 is TGCGCCAGCAGACTAGCGGGTATCAGCTCCTACGAGCAGTACTTC. Translating gives CASRLAGISSYEQYF.

This clone was seen more than once but under ten times. This chain joins TRBV18 and TRBJ1-5, with 7 nucleotides matching TRBD1. The CDR3 has 13 residues. J gave up 3 bases and V 8 bases, and 4 bases lay outside the gene matches. In germline, CDR1 is KGHSH, CDR2 LQKENI. The CDR3 sequence: CASRQGVNQPQHF. Here the CDR3 DNA reads TGTGCCAGCCGACAGGGAGTCAATCAGCCCCAGCATTTT.

This clone came up a few times. The gene calls are TRBV18 and TRBJ2-6, with unresolved D. V was clipped by 6 bases and J by 2 bases, with 17 bases between them. Germline CDR1 and CDR2: KGHSH and LQKENI. CDR3 length equals 17 residues. CDR3 region: CASSSRVKATGANVLTF. DNA for the CDR3: TGTGCCAGCTCGTCAAGGGTGAAGGCAACTGGGGCCAACGTCCTGACTTTC.

This clone was found a few times. The chain uses TRBV2 and TRBJ1-6, with D possibly TRBD1 on 6 matching bases. Germline V gives CDR1 SNHLY, CDR2 FYNNEI. The CDR3 runs to 15 residues. Trimming took 6 bases from V and 5 from J, leaving 14 bases between them. The chain's CDR3 is CASRTIQGHNSPLHF. DNA for the CDR3: TGTGCCAGCAGGACGATACAGGGCCATAATTCACCCCTCCACTTT.

In this sample, this clone turned up many times. The chain couples TRBV7-2 to TRBJ2-5; tentative D call: TRBD1 (5 bases). The germline V gene has CDR1 SGHTA and CDR2 FQGNSA. The CDR3 has 15 amino acids. V was pared by 1 base and J by 0 bases, with 9 bases between. This chain's CDR3 is CASSLDPGYQETQYF. The CDR3 nucleotides read TGTGCCAGCAGCTTAGACCCAGGGTACCAAGAGACCCAGTACTTC.

The table lists this clone with a few counts. The chain joins TRBV5-1 to TRBJ2-5, with TRBD2 matching 10 bases. Germline V lookup: CDR1 SGHRS, CDR2 YFSETQ. Trimming cost V 2 bases and J 4 bases; bases outside gene matches: 5. This CDR3 has 15 residues. The CDR3 reads CASSLAGGPRETQYF. In DNA, the CDR3 is TGCGCCAGCAGCTTAGCGGGAGGGCCCCGAGAGACCCAGTACTTC.

The genes are TRBV5-1 and TRBJ2-5; D perhaps matches TRBD2 (5 bases). The CDR3 runs 13 residues. CDR1 SGHRS and CDR2 YFSETQ come from the germline V gene. V was cut by 0 bases and J by 3 bases, with 6 bases left in between. The CDR3 nucleotides read TGCGCCAGCAGCTTGGCAGCGGAAGAGACCCAGTACTTC. Amino acid sequence: CASSLAAEETQYF.

This chain connects TRBV29-1 to TRBJ1-6; perhaps TRBD1 as D (5 bases). The CDR3 covers 12 residues. Per the germline V gene, CDR1 is SQVTM and CDR2 is ANQGSEA. With 7 bases removed from V and 6 bases from J, the gap between germline ends came to 10 bases. CDR3 coding DNA: TGCAGCGCCCGGGACGGTAATTCACCCCTCCACTTT. Its protein is CSARDGNSPLHF.

The chain is built from TRBV4-3 and TRBJ1-4, with 7 positions matching TRBD1. CDR3 length: 16 amino acids. Per germline, CDR1 LGHNA and CDR2 YSLEER. Unmatched junction bases numbered 6, after V lost 2 bases and J lost 3 bases. In DNA form, the CDR3 reads TGCGCCAGCAGCCAACTCGGCGGGACAGCTAATGAAAAACTGTTTTTT. It specifies CASSQLGGTANEKLFF.

The table lists this clone with a few counts. J is TRBJ2-5 and V is TRBV13; 11 bases are shared with TRBD2. The CDR3 runs to 15 residues. The V and J ends lost 3 bases and 5 bases, in that order; junction bases with no gene match: 5. Germline CDR1 is PRHDT and CDR2 is FYEKMQ (reference sequence). The CDR3 nucleotides read TGTGCCAGCAGCTTCGTAGCGGGGGGGCCGGAGACCCAGTACTTC. Translated: CASSFVAGGPETQYF.

The V gene is TRBV6-5, the J gene TRBJ2-7; 9 nucleotides match TRBD2. Germline trimming cut 4 bases from V and 6 bases from J; bases unmatched to any gene: 7. Germline V CDR1 and CDR2: MNHEY, SVGAGI. This CDR3 has 14 residues. CDR3 sequence reads: CASSSTWTSAEQYF. The DNA of the CDR3 is TGTGCCAGCAGTTCAACCTGGACTAGCGCCGAGCAGTACTTC.

The rearrangement links TRBV7-2 to TRBJ1-2; D may be TRBD1 (6 bases). Trimming removed 5 bases from V and 2 bases from J, with 27 bases in between. The CDR3 has 19 residues. Germline lookup yields CDR1 SGHTA and CDR2 FQGNSA. Here the CDR3 reads CASSRTGTRSLLANYGYTF. CDR3 coding DNA: TGTGCCAGCAGCAGGACCGGGACACGGTCCCTACTTGCCAACTATGGCTACACCTTC.

This sequence joins TRBV28 and TRBJ1-2; D unclear. CDR1 is MDHEN, CDR2 SYDVKM, per germline. The CDR3 loop spans 15 amino acids. Trimming shortened V by 1 base and J by 6 bases, and 15 bases separated the two germline ends. The DNA for the CDR3 is TGTGCCAGCAGTTTATCTCCACGGAGGTCCGATGGCTACACCTTC. This translates into CASSLSPRRSDGYTF.

The chain links TRBV7-8 to TRBJ2-3, with a tentative D call TRBD1 (5 bases). The germline V gene has CDR1 SGHVS and CDR2 FQNEAQ. The CDR3 is 18 residues long. With 8 bases removed from V and 2 bases from J, the gap between germline ends came to 26 bases. The CDR3 DNA follows: TGTGCCAGCCCCCGAGGCAGGGAAGAGGCTAGGCTCACAGATACGCAGTATTTT. It encodes CASPRGREEARLTDTQYF.

The chain couples TRBV6-5 to TRBJ2-1; D perhaps matches TRBD1 (6 bases). With 2 bases removed from V and 6 bases from J, the gap between germline ends came to 11 bases. Germline V lookup: CDR1 MNHEY, CDR2 SVGAGI. The CDR3 spans 14 residues. CDR3 residues: CASSYPGQSNEQFF. DNA of the CDR3: TGTGCCAGCAGTTACCCCGGACAGAGCAATGAGCAGTTCTTC.

V and J are TRBV9 and TRBJ2-5; D perhaps matches TRBD1 (6 bases). The CDR3 is made up of 14 amino acids. The germline V gene encodes CDR1 SGDLS and CDR2 YYNGEE. Trimming removed 4 bases from V and 3 bases from J, with 13 bases in between. The CDR3 region is CASSKQGQEETQYF. The CDR3 DNA reads TGTGCCAGCAGCAAGCAGGGGCAGGAAGAGACCCAGTACTTC.

This clone was seen more than once but under ten times. This chain uses TRBV5-1 with TRBJ1-5; D may be TRBD1 (6 bases). Germline CDR1 is SGHRS and CDR2 is YFSETQ. The V gene lost 4 bases and the J gene lost 7 bases, with 15 bases spanning the gap. This CDR3 region has 14 residues. The CDR3 bases are TGCGCCAGCAGCACGGGGGGCGCCGAGCAGCCCCAGCATTTT. Translated: CASSTGGAEQPQHF.